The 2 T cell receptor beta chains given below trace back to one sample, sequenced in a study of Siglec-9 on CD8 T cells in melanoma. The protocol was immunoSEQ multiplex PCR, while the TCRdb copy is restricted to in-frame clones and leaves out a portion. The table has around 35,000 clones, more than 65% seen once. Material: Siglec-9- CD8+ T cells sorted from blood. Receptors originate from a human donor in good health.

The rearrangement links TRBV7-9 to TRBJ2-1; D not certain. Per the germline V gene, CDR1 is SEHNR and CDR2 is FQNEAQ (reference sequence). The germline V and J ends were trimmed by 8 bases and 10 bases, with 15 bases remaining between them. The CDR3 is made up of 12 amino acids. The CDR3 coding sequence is TGTGCCAGCGGGTCTATGACGATAGAGCAGTTCTTC. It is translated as CASGSMTIEQFF.

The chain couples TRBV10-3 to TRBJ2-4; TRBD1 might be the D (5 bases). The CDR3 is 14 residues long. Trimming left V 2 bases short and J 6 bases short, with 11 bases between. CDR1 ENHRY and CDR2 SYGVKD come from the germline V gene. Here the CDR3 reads CAISEGAPGNIQYF. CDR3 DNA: TGTGCCATCAGTGAGGGGGCGCCAGGAAACATTCAGTACTTC.